This TCR beta chain is from a study of T cell repertoires in cytomegalovirus infection. Looking at the study overall: Well-studied HLA-B-restricted CMV epitopes were used in the study alongside recently identified HLA-C-restricted ones. The public TCR beta signatures pointed to both CMV infection and matching HLA type.

Whole-study results and caveats: Cumulative public TCR beta family frequency identified carriers of CMV plus the relevant HLA. Clonotype analysis showed dominance of the ex vivo response by HLA-C-restricted CMV-specific TCR beta clonotypes.

To note about this clonotype: The antigen remains undetermined.

TCRdb processed the reads anew with MiXCR; each CDR3 protein has one entry. The table lists about half a million distinct CDR3 sequences, around 30% of them singletons, with roughly 17% in the top ten. The CDR3 sequence is 13 residues long. V was clipped by 8 bases and J by 4 bases, with 11 bases between them. Germline V gene data show CDR1 as SNHLY and CDR2 as FYNNEI. This chain links TRBV2 with TRBJ1-4; D perhaps matches TRBD1 (6 bases). Sequenced here: cultured PBMCs, sampled from culture after CMV antigen stimulation. The origin of this receptor is a human donor in good health (CMV status not recorded). Some clones in this sample may be carry-over from other donors' samples. This chain's CDR3 is CASGGGYNEKLFF. The CDR3 bases are TGTGCCAGCGGAGGGGGATATAATGAAAAACTGTTTTTT. Filled out from reference TRBV2 and TRBJ1-4, the complete variable domain reads EPEVTQTPSHQVTQMGQEVILRCVPISNHLYFYWYRQILGQKVEFLVSFYNNEISEKSEIFDDQFSVERPDGSNFTLKIRSTKLEDSAMYFCASGGGYNEKLFFGSGTQLSVL.